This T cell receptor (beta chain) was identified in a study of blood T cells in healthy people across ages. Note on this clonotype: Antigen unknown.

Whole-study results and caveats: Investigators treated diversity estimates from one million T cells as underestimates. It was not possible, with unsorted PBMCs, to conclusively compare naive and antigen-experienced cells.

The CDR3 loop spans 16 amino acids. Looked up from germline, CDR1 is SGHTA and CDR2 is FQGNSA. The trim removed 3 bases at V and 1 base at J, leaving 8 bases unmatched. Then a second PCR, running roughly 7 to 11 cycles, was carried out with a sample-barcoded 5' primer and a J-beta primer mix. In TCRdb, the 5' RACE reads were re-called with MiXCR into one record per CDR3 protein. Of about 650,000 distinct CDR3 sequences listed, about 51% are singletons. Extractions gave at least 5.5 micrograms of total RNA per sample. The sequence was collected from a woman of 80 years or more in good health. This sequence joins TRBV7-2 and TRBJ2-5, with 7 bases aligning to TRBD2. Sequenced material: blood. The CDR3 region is CASSFEAGRIQETQYF. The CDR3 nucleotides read TGTGCCAGCAGCTTTGAAGCGGGACGGATCCAAGAGACCCAGTACTTC.